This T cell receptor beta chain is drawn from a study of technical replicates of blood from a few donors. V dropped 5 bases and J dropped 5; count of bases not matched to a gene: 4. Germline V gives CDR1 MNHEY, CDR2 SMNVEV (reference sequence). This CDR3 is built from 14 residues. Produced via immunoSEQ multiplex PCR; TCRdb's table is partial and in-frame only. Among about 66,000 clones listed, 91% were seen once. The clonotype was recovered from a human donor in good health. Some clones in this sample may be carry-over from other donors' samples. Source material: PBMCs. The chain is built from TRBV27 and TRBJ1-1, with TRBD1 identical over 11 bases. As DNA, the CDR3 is TGTGCCAGCAGTCGGGACAGGGGGGGGACTGAAGCTTTCTTT. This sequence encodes CASSRDRGGTEAFF.